This is a list of T cell receptor beta chains from one sample in a study of metastatic and nonmetastatic thyroid tumors. TCRdb re-clonotyped the PCR reads via MiXCR. The data show tens of thousands of clones, roughly 29% seen once. Sequencing was done on a sample of blood. The receptors here all came from a female donor with papillary thyroid cancer or a benign thyroid nodule (not recorded which). Some clones in this sample may be carry-over from other donors' samples. CDR3s include the opening cysteine and the closing phenylalanine or tryptophan. D genes are given only for firm matches. A clone size is listed for some rows: how often the clone was seen (once, few, many), or a class if it is expanded.

v_gene,len,d_gene,j_gene,abundance,CDR3aa,CDR3nt
TRBV20-1,13,NA,TRBJ2-7,NA,CSANGDKYYEQYF,TGCAGTGCCAACGGGGACAAATACTACGAGCAGTACTTC
TRBV10-1,14,NA,TRBJ1-1,few,CASSLRPRGGEAFF,TGCGCCAGCAGCCTCCGGCCACGAGGTGGTGAAGCTTTCTTT
TRBV5-1,17,TRBD2,TRBJ2-3,NA,CASSLELAPSSTDTQYF,TGCGCCAGCAGCTTGGAACTAGCGCCTTCTAGCACAGATACGCAGTATTTT
TRBV15,15,NA,TRBJ2-2,NA,CATSRVGPNTGELFF,TGTGCCACCAGCAGAGTAGGACCCAACACCGGGGAGCTGTTTTTT
TRBV6-1,16,NA,TRBJ2-3,many,CASSESQGGLTDTQYF,TGTGCCAGCAGTGAAAGCCAGGGGGGCCTCACAGATACGCAGTATTTT
TRBV12-3/TRBV12-4,14,NA,TRBJ1-5,NA,CASSYDRSNQPQHF,TGTGCCAGCAGCTACGACAGGAGCAATCAGCCCCAGCATTTT
TRBV7-9,12,NA,TRBJ2-7,NA,CASSSWGKEQYF,TGTGCCAGCAGCTCATGGGGGAAAGAGCAGTACTTC
TRBV11-2,18,TRBD2,TRBJ2-2,few,CASSPGLAGGLERGELFF,TGTGCCAGCAGCCCGGGACTAGCGGGAGGCCTCGAGAGGGGGGAGCTGTTTTTT
TRBV11-2,13,NA,TRBJ2-3,few,CASSLERTSTQYF,TGTGCCAGCAGCTTAGAGAGAACTAGTACGCAGTATTTT
TRBV5-4,14,NA,TRBJ2-7,many,CASSPPTGPSEQYF,TGTGCCAGCAGCCCCCCTACAGGGCCGAGCGAGCAGTACTTC
TRBV15,15,NA,TRBJ1-3,few,CATSRDLGQQNTIYF,TGTGCCACCAGCAGAGATCTTGGACAACAGAACACCATATATTTT
TRBV6-1,17,TRBD2,TRBJ2-7,few,CASGRTSGDGSSYEQYF,TGTGCCAGCGGCCGAACCAGCGGGGACGGAAGCTCCTACGAGCAGTACTTC
TRBV6-1,13,TRBD1,TRBJ2-7,few,CASARTGGGEQYF,TGTGCCAGCGCCCGGACAGGGGGTGGTGAGCAGTACTTC
TRBV27,14,NA,TRBJ2-7,NA,CASSARDNSYEQYF,TGTGCCAGCAGTGCCCGGGACAACTCCTACGAGCAGTACTTC
TRBV27,12,NA,TRBJ2-2,NA,CASKEPTGELFF,TGTGCCAGCAAGGAACCCACCGGGGAGCTGTTTTTT
TRBV6-2/TRBV6-3,13,NA,TRBJ2-7,few,CASSHGTTYEQYF,TGTGCCAGCAGTCACGGGACGACCTACGAGCAGTACTTC
TRBV12-3/TRBV12-4,16,NA,TRBJ2-1,few,CASSVRSGGPYNEQFF,TGTGCCAGCAGTGTCAGAAGCGGAGGGCCCTACAATGAGCAGTTCTTC
TRBV11-2,16,TRBD2,TRBJ2-2,NA,CASSALAGGSPGELFF,TGTGCCAGCAGCGCGCTAGCGGGGGGATCCCCCGGGGAGCTGTTTTTT
TRBV9,16,NA,TRBJ2-2,few,CASSGRTGGDTGELFF,TGTGCCAGCAGCGGGAGAACAGGGGGGGACACCGGGGAGCTGTTTTTT
TRBV6-1,16,TRBD1,TRBJ2-7,few,CASSGIGGQVTYEQYF,TGTGCCAGCAGTGGGATAGGAGGACAGGTCACCTACGAGCAGTACTTC
TRBV10-2,13,NA,TRBJ2-1,few,CTSSVAQVNEQFF,TGCACCAGCAGTGTCGCGCAGGTCAATGAGCAGTTCTTC
TRBV19,16,TRBD1,TRBJ2-2,NA,CASSIADRGQGGELFF,TGTGCCAGTAGTATCGCCGACAGGGGTCAGGGGGGGGAGCTGTTTTTT
TRBV20-1,13,NA,TRBJ1-3,NA,CSAPGTAGNTIYF,TGCAGTGCTCCAGGGACGGCTGGAAACACCATATATTTT
TRBV2,14,NA,TRBJ2-6,few,CASSGNSGANVLTF,TGTGCCAGCAGTGGGAACTCTGGGGCCAACGTCCTGACTTTC
TRBV30,14,NA,TRBJ1-5,NA,CAWSVQGDNQPQHF,TGTGCCTGGAGTGTACAAGGGGACAATCAGCCCCAGCATTTT
TRBV27,14,NA,TRBJ1-1,few,CASSPRGQGTEAFF,TGTGCCAGCAGCCCACGGGGGCAAGGCACTGAAGCTTTCTTT
TRBV27,11,NA,TRBJ2-2,few,CASRSTGELFF,TGTGCCAGCAGATCCACCGGGGAGCTGTTTTTT
TRBV5-1,17,NA,TRBJ2-2,NA,CASSLFHHNAYTGELFF,TGCGCCAGCAGCTTATTCCACCACAACGCTTACACCGGGGAGCTGTTTTTT
TRBV7-9,13,NA,TRBJ1-5,many,CASSFRSNQPQHF,TGTGCCAGCAGCTTCCGGAGCAATCAGCCCCAGCATTTT
TRBV6-2/TRBV6-3,12,NA,TRBJ2-7,few,CASRQTSYEQYF,TGTGCCAGCCGACAGACCTCCTACGAGCAGTACTTC
TRBV6-1,15,TRBD1,TRBJ1-2,few,CASSTGGATNYGYTF,TGTGCCAGCAGTACAGGGGGGGCCACTAACTATGGCTACACCTTC
TRBV5-1,12,NA,TRBJ1-1,few,CASSLVGTEAFF,TGCGCCAGCAGCCTCGTAGGGACTGAAGCTTTCTTT
TRBV9,14,NA,TRBJ2-1,NA,CASSVGAVWGEQFF,TGTGCCAGCAGCGTCGGGGCGGTATGGGGTGAGCAGTTCTTC
TRBV19,14,NA,TRBJ1-5,few,CASSMVGLGQPQHF,TGTGCCAGTAGTATGGTAGGGCTCGGTCAGCCCCAGCATTTT
TRBV12-3/TRBV12-4,15,NA,TRBJ2-7,few,CASSPLGGSSYEQYF,TGTGCCAGCAGTCCATTGGGGGGCAGTTCCTACGAGCAGTACTTC
TRBV28,20,TRBD2,TRBJ2-1,few,CASSSPRVGSGRTSYNEQFF,TGTGCCAGCAGTTCACCCCGTGTGGGTAGCGGGAGAACGTCCTACAATGAGCAGTTCTTC
TRBV6-5,15,NA,TRBJ2-3,few,CASSILGTLTDTQYF,TGTGCCAGCAGTATACTGGGGACTCTCACAGATACGCAGTATTTT
TRBV9,15,TRBD1,TRBJ2-3,NA,CASSKRQGWPDTQYF,TGTGCCAGCAGCAAAAGACAGGGGTGGCCAGATACGCAGTATTTT
TRBV6-1,15,TRBD2,TRBJ2-1,once,CASSRTSGGYTEQFF,TGTGCCAGCAGTCGGACTAGCGGAGGCTACACTGAGCAGTTCTTC
TRBV20-1,13,TRBD2,TRBJ2-5,NA,CSAGSGSFETQYF,TGCAGTGCGGGAAGCGGGAGTTTCGAGACCCAGTACTTC
TRBV24-1,16,TRBD1,TRBJ2-1,few,CATSDPTGKTYNEQFF,TGTGCCACCAGTGATCCGACAGGGAAGACCTACAATGAGCAGTTCTTC
TRBV6-2/TRBV6-3,16,NA,TRBJ1-2,medium-sized,CASSYSWRLLNYGYTF,TGTGCCAGCAGTTACTCATGGCGTCTCCTTAACTATGGCTACACCTTC
TRBV6-4,16,NA,TRBJ2-2,few,CASSPALTGRTGELFF,TGTGCCAGCAGCCCCGCACTAACAGGGCGGACCGGGGAGCTGTTTTTT
TRBV2,13,TRBD1,TRBJ1-6,NA,CASRGQGVSPLHF,TGTGCCAGCAGGGGACAGGGGGTTTCACCCCTCCACTTT
TRBV19,16,TRBD1,TRBJ2-7,many,CASSIAPTGLDYEQYF,TGTGCCAGTAGTATAGCCCCGACAGGGTTGGACTACGAGCAGTACTTC
TRBV4-2,15,NA,TRBJ2-5,NA,CASSQVDGTGETQYF,TGTGCCAGCAGCCAAGTGGACGGGACGGGAGAGACCCAGTACTTC
TRBV7-2,14,NA,TRBJ1-2,NA,CASSPTQTNYGYTF,TGTGCCAGCAGCCCAACCCAGACTAACTATGGCTACACCTTC
TRBV7-8,14,NA,TRBJ2-7,few,CASSFGTAGYEQYF,TGTGCCAGCAGCTTCGGGACAGCGGGCTACGAGCAGTACTTC
TRBV19,15,TRBD2,TRBJ2-1,few,CASSMTSGSLSEQFF,TGTGCCAGTAGTATGACTAGCGGGAGTCTGAGTGAGCAGTTCTTC
TRBV28,16,TRBD1,TRBJ2-3,NA,CASVPAGGSSTDTQYF,TGTGCCAGCGTCCCGGCAGGGGGCTCCAGCACAGATACGCAGTATTTT
TRBV20-1,15,NA,TRBJ2-1,many,CSARPRDFGYNEQFF,TGCAGTGCTAGGCCACGGGACTTCGGCTACAATGAGCAGTTCTTC
TRBV28,13,NA,TRBJ2-2,few,CASSLRVAGELFF,TGTGCCAGCAGTTTACGTGTGGCCGGGGAGCTGTTTTTT
TRBV10-3,18,TRBD2,TRBJ2-5,many,CAISSARTGTSGLETQYF,TGTGCCATCAGTTCCGCCCGTACAGGGACTAGCGGGTTGGAGACCCAGTACTTC
TRBV27,15,TRBD2,TRBJ2-7,medium-sized,CASSLTGAGGGEQYF,TGTGCCAGCAGTTTAACTGGAGCCGGCGGGGGGGAGCAGTACTTC